This T cell receptor beta chain was found in a study of blood T cells in healthy people across ages. Primed by a sample-barcoded 5' primer and a J-beta primer mix, a second PCR proceeded for roughly 6 to 12 cycles. Individual samples furnished no less than 2.5 million CDR3-containing paired-end reads apiece. TCRdb re-analysed the 5' RACE reads in MiXCR, keeping a single row per CDR3 protein. Among 890,000 or so distinct CDR3 sequences listed, 60% to 80% were seen once. Remarks on this clonotype: At one end, the junction sequence differs from germline, possibly due to a read error.

The V gene's germline CDR1 is MRHNA and CDR2 SNTAGT. CDR3 length equals 15 residues. The sequence derives from a man aged 30 to 39 in good health. Sample: blood. V usage is TRBV6-4 and J usage is TRBJ2-1, with D tentatively TRBD2 (5 bases). Here the CDR3 DNA reads TGTACCAGCAGTGAGGGAGCGGACGCGTCTAGTGAGCAGTTCTTC. Translated: CTSSEGADASSEQFF.